This T cell receptor beta chain derives from a study of cytomegalovirus exposure and HLA in healthy donors. V was shortened by 7 bases and J by 1 base, with 11 bases between the two germline ends. CDR3 size: 15 residues. Germline CDR1 and CDR2: SNHLY and FYNNEI. Details on this clone: What it binds is unknown.

The study ran its PCR with 60 Vbeta and 13 Jbeta primers. Assay: immunoSEQ multiplex PCR; the TCRdb copy retains only in-frame clones and omits some. The table lists around 160,000 clones, nearly 80% of them singletons. General observations from the study: The CMV antigen specificity of a few CMV-associated chains was confirmed through in vitro analysis. Fewer N-insertions (relative to the roughly 630-donor mean) were reportedly seen in an Asian-associated ancestry cluster in a later analysis. It was only CMV serostatus that was available as immune exposure information. It was reported that the classifier diagnosed cytomegalovirus status with high specificity and sensitivity in both the original and validation cohorts.

Sequencing was carried out using PBMCs. This chain joins TRBV2 and TRBJ2-6; D call uncertain. This receptor was identified in a man aged 45-65 years in good health and CMV-seropositive. DNA for the CDR3: TGTGCCAGCAAACTGTATCCTTCTGGGGCCAACGTCCTGACTTTC. Translated: CASKLYPSGANVLTF.